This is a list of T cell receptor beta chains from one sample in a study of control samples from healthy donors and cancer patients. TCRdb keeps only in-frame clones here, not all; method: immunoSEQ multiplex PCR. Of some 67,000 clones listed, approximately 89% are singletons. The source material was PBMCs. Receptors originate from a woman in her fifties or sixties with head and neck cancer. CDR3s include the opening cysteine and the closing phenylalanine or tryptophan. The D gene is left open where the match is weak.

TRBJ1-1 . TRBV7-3 CASSLSPGTEAFF
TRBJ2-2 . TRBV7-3 CASSSGPRGNGELFF
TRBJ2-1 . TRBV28 CASNMDSSYNEQFF
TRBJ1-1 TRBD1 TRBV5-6 CASSLAQGAFAEAFF
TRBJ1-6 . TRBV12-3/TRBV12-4 CASSRLTPLHF
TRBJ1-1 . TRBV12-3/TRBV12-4 CASSLVGGTEAFF
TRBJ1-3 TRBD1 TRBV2 CASLFGTGAGNTIYF
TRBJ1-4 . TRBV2 CASRTGQINEKLFF
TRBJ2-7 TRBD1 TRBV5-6 CASSSDRGQYEQYF
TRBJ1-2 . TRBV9 CASSVDPDTNYGYTF
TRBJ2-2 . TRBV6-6 CASSTSGNTGELFF
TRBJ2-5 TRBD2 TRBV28 CASRDPGGGETQYF
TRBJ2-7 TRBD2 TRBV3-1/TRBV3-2 CASSPRLTSGGAKEQYF
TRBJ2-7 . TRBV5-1 CASSFQGISYEQYF
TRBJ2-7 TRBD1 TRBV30 CAWKAREPGTGHTYEQYF
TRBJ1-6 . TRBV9 CASSVGSRVGSPLHF
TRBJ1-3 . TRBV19 CASSIVSAFSGNTIYF
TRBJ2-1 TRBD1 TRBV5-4 CTSSSQGAPYNEQFF
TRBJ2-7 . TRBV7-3 CASSLVGTGSQQYF
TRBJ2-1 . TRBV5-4 CASSLEGGLAYNEQFF